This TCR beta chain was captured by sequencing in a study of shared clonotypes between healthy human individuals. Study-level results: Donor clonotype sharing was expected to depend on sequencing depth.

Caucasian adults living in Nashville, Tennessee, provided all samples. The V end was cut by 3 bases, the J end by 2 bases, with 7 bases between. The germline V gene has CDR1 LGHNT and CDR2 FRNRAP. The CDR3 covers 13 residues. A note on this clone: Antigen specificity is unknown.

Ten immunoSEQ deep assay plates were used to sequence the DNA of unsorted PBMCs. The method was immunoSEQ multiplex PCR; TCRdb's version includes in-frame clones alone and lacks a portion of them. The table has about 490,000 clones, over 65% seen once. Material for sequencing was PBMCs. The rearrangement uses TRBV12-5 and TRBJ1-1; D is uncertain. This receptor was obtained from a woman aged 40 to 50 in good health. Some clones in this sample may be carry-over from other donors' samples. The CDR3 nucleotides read TGTGCTAGTGGTTTCGAGGATAACACTGAAGCTTTCTTT. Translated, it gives CASGFEDNTEAFF.